Sequencing of this T cell receptor (beta chain) was carried out in a study of control samples from healthy donors and cancer patients. Assay: immunoSEQ multiplex PCR; the TCRdb copy retains only in-frame clones and omits some. The repertoire holds about 120,000 clones, with approximately 87% as singletons. The germline V and J ends were trimmed by 4 bases and 4 bases, with 18 bases remaining between them. Germline CDR1 SGHRS, CDR2 YFSETQ. CDR3 length: 16 residues. Sequencing was carried out using blood. This receptor was taken from a man in his thirties or forties in good health. The J gene is TRBJ1-3, the V gene TRBV5-1; D possibly corresponds to TRBD1 (5 bases). CDR3 amino acids: CASSARLAGNGNTIYF. The CDR3 bases are TGCGCCAGCAGCGCGCGTCTAGCAGGGAACGGAAACACCATATATTTT.